This T cell receptor beta chain was sequenced during a study of beta chain features in type 1 diabetes. Overall study results and limits: Overrepresentation of cells with high TCR expression could result from cDNA sequencing.

Germline trimming cut 1 base from V and 3 bases from J; bases unmatched to any gene: 3. Germline V lookup: CDR1 KGHSH, CDR2 LQKENI. CDR3 length equals 14 residues. This clone was detected a few times. Antigen specificity is unknown. Averaging roughly 120 mL, one heparinised blood draw was given by each donor. A CD45RO/CCR7/CD25/CD127/CD95/CD27 panel sorted naive, central memory, regulatory and stem cell-like memory CD4+ cells. Expressed TCRB transcripts were sequenced, since all the RNA that had been isolated was reverse transcribed. Data came from immunoSEQ multiplex PCR; TCRdb stores just in-frame clones and leaves some out. The repertoire holds roughly 330,000 clones, with 9.5% to 12% as singletons.

The rearrangement links TRBV18 to TRBJ2-7, with 7 bases aligning to TRBD2. What was sequenced was naive CD4+ T cells from blood. The sequence was obtained from a woman in her thirties in good health. The CDR3 here is CASSPREGIYEQYF. DNA of the CDR3: TGTGCCAGCTCACCACGGGAGGGAATCTACGAGCAGTACTTC. The variable domain in full, with the rest retrieved from reference TRBV18 and TRBJ2-7, is NAGVMQNPRHLVRRRGQEARLRCSPMKGHSHVYWYRQLPEEGLKFMVYLQKENIIDESGMPKERFSAEFPKEGPSILRIQQVVRGDSAAYFCASSPREGIYEQYFGPGTRLTVT.